The 2 T cell receptor beta chains below all came from one sample that was sequenced in a study of blood T cell repertoires in COVID-19. The table came from immunoSEQ multiplex PCR; TCRdb's copy has only in-frame clones and leaves some out. The sample has roughly 34,000 clones, 75% to 80% seen once. Material: peripheral blood. The origin of the receptors is a human donor in a cohort sampled during active COVID-19.

The chain's CDR3 is CASSQGPGREVQETQYF. CDR3 sequence (DNA): TGTGCCAGCAGCCAAGGGCCGGGTCGGGAGGTACAAGAGACCCAGTACTTC. This chain uses TRBV4-2 with TRBJ2-5, with 7 bases aligning to TRBD2. The germline gives CDR1 LGHNA, CDR2 YNFKEQ. This CDR3 is built from 17 residues. The J segment lost 2 bases and the V segment lost 1 base, leaving 10 bases of the junction unmatched.

The rearrangement uses TRBV7-9 and TRBJ2-1, with D maybe TRBD1 (6 bases). Germline loops: CDR1 SEHNR, CDR2 FQNEAQ (reference sequence). This CDR3 contains 16 residues. Trimming cost V 5 bases and J 8 bases, with 22 bases left between them. Here the CDR3 DNA reads TGTGCCAGCAGCCCCCCGGGACAATGGGATCAGGATGAGCAGTTCTTC. It encodes CASSPPGQWDQDEQFF.